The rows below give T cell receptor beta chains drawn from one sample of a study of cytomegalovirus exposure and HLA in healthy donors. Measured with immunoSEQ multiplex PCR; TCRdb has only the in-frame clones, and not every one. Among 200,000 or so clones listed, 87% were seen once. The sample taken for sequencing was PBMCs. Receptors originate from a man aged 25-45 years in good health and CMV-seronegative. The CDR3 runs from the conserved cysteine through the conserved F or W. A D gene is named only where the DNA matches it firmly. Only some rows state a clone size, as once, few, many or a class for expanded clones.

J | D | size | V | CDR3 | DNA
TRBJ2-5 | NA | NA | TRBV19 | CASSILSRGRETQYF | TGTGCCAGTAGTATCCTCTCGAGAGGGAGAGAGACCCAGTACTTC
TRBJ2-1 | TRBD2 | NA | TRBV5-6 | CASSSGTSAYNEQFF | TGTGCCAGCAGCTCCGGGACTAGCGCGTACAATGAGCAGTTCTTC
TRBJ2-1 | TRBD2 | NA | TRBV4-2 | CASSPGLAGGSYNEQFF | TGTGCCAGCAGCCCAGGGCTAGCGGGGGGCTCCTACAATGAGCAGTTCTTC
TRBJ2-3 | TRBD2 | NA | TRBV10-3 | CAIRDPWTRVDTQYF | TGTGCCATCAGGGACCCCTGGACTAGGGTAGATACGCAGTATTTT
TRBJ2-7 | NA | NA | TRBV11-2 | CASSLGRDTAYEQYF | TGTGCCAGCAGCTTAGGCCGGGACACTGCCTACGAGCAGTACTTC
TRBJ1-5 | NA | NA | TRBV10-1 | CASSEPYYSPLGNQPQHF | TGCGCCAGCAGTGAGCCCTACTATAGTCCTCTGGGCAATCAGCCCCAGCATTTT
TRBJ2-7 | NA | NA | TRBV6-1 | CASSEARSPYEQYF | TGTGCCAGCAGTGAAGCGCGGAGCCCCTACGAGCAGTACTTC
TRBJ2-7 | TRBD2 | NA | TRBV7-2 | CASSVRLAGTYEQYF | TGTGCCAGCAGCGTGAGACTAGCGGGAACCTACGAGCAGTACTTC
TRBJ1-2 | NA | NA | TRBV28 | CASSLDSYGYTF | TGTGCCAGCAGTCTGGACAGCTATGGCTACACCTTC
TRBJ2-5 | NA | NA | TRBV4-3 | CASSQGGREHQETQYF | TGCGCCAGCAGCCAAGGGGGAAGGGAGCACCAAGAGACCCAGTACTTC
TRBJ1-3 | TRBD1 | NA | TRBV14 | CASSGDSWRFSGNTIYF | TGTGCCAGCAGCGGGGACAGTTGGAGGTTCTCTGGAAACACCATATATTTT
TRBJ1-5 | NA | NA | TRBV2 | CASMGGNAGNQPQHF | TGTGCCAGCATGGGTGGAAACGCGGGCAATCAGCCCCAGCATTTT
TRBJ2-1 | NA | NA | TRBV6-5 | CASSGSGGKNEQFF | TGTGCCAGCAGTGGGTCAGGAGGGAAGAATGAGCAGTTCTTC
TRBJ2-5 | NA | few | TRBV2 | CASSQTAYQETQYF | TGTGCCAGTTCGCAGACAGCTTACCAAGAGACCCAGTACTTC